These 32 T cell receptor beta chains originate from one sample sequenced in a study of response to subunit inactivated influenza vaccine. TCRdb ran MiXCR on the RT-PCR reads and lists one entry per CDR3 protein. This table holds about 700,000 distinct CDR3 sequences, 14% found once. The sequenced sample was PBMCs from blood, obtained 14 days before vaccination. Receptor source: a man in his forties or fifties who received an inactivated influenza vaccine.

This clonotype appeared once. V is TRBV6-2 or TRBV6-3 and J is TRBJ2-1; 11 bases agree with TRBD2. The CDR3 totals 16 residues. The trim removed 5 bases at V and 7 bases at J, leaving 10 bases unmatched. In germline, CDR1 is MNHEY, CDR2 SVGEGT. The CDR3 loop is CASSDIAGGPSNEQFF. CDR3 DNA: TGTGCCAGCAGTGACATAGCGGGAGGGCCCTCAAATGAGCAGTTCTTC.

This chain links TRBV6-1 with TRBJ2-7; 8 bases are a match to TRBD1. The CDR3 spans 17 residues. CDR1 and CDR2 from the germline V gene are MNHNS and SASEGT. Trimming cost V 5 bases and J 5 bases; bases outside gene matches: 17. CDR3 DNA sequence: TGTGCCAGCAGTCAATCCTTCGAGACAGGGGCTAGGAACGAGCAGTACTTC. Translating it yields CASSQSFETGARNEQYF.

This clonotype was observed many times. V is TRBV4-2 and J is TRBJ1-2, with 7 positions matching TRBD1. V was pared by 3 bases and J by 3 bases, with 4 bases of the junction left unmatched. CDR3 length: 14 amino acids. In germline, CDR1 is LGHNA, CDR2 YNFKEQ. The CDR3 nucleotides read TGTGCCAGCAGCCATACGGGGACAGACTATGGCTACACCTTC. Translating gives CASSHTGTDYGYTF.

J is TRBJ2-1 and V is TRBV29-1; 9 bases fit TRBD1. V gave up 2 bases and J gave up 7 bases; unmatched junction bases: 6. CDR1 is SQVTM and CDR2 is ANQGSEA in the germline V gene. This CDR3 has 14 residues. The CDR3 bases are TGCAGCGTTGAAAACCTACAGGGGGCAAATGAGCAGTTCTTC. This gives the protein CSVENLQGANEQFF.

Many counts were recorded for this clonotype. The chain combines TRBV15 with TRBJ1-5; no reliable D call. The CDR3 contains 13 residues. Germline assignment: CDR1 LNHNV and CDR2 YYDKDF (reference sequence). V dropped 5 bases and J dropped 9 bases, with 14 bases sitting between them. Here the CDR3 reads CATSWRLGSPQHF. CDR3 nucleotides: TGTGCCACCAGCTGGCGCCTAGGTTCGCCCCAGCATTTT.

This clonotype was detected only a few times. The chain joins TRBV20-1 to TRBJ2-3; D possibly corresponds to TRBD2 (6 bases). The V end was cut by 3 bases, the J end by 2 bases, with 9 bases between. Germline CDR1 is DFQATT and CDR2 is SNEGSKA (reference sequence). The CDR3 sequence is 13 residues long. This CDR3 reads CSARPGVTDTQYF. The CDR3 coding sequence is TGCAGTGCTAGGCCGGGAGTCACAGATACGCAGTATTTT.

The chain links TRBV4-3 to TRBJ2-7, with a possible D match to TRBD2 (6 bases). CDR1 is LGHNA, CDR2 YSLEER, per germline. This CDR3 region has 15 residues. Trimming pared 0 bases from V and 3 bases from J, leaving 12 bases between. The CDR3 DNA sequence: TGCGCCAGCAGCCAAGAAGTAACTAGCCGCTACGAGCAGTACTTC. It yields the protein CASSQEVTSRYEQYF.

The J gene is TRBJ1-2, the V gene TRBV10-3; 8 bases map to TRBD1. Trimming at V came to 3 bases and at J to 0 bases, leaving 6 bases not matched to a gene. This CDR3 is built from 16 residues. Germline V CDR1 and CDR2: ENHRY, SYGVKD. CDR3: CAISDWGTGANYGYTF. DNA for the CDR3: TGTGCCATCAGTGATTGGGGGACAGGAGCTAACTATGGCTACACCTTC.

In its sample, this clonotype was seen a few times. This chain connects TRBV11-2 to TRBJ2-2; 8 bases align to TRBD1. Trimming at V came to 4 bases and at J to 6 bases, leaving 7 bases not matched to a gene. Germline V gene sequence: CDR1 SGHAT, CDR2 FQNNGV. The CDR3 is 15 residues long. CDR3 nucleotides: TGTGCCAGCAGCTCCCACAGGGGGGCCCCCGGGGAGCTGTTTTTT. This gives the protein CASSSHRGAPGELFF.

The chain carries TRBV7-2 and TRBJ1-1; TRBD1 is a possible D gene (5 bases). The ends were cut back, 1 base at V and 11 bases at J, with 11 bases in the middle. The CDR3 length is 12 residues. Per the germline V gene, CDR1 is SGHTA and CDR2 is FQGNSA. The DNA for the CDR3 is TGTGCCAGCAGCTTAGAAGGGGTCCGGGCTTTCTTT. Translating gives CASSLEGVRAFF.

Only a few counts were recorded for this clonotype. This chain links TRBV5-1 with TRBJ2-7, with D possibly being TRBD1 (5 bases). The CDR3 covers 13 residues. CDR1 and CDR2 from the germline V gene are SGHRS and YFSETQ. V was cut by 0 bases and J by 3 bases, with 7 bases left in between. The CDR3 loop reads CASSLDRIYEQYF. CDR3 DNA: TGCGCCAGCAGCTTGGACAGGATCTACGAGCAGTACTTC. Looking up the rest from reference TRBV5-1 and TRBJ2-7 gives the full variable domain: KAGVTQTPRYLIKTRGQQVTLSCSPISGHRSVSWYQQTPGQGLQFLFEYFSETQRNKGNFPGRFSGRQFSNSRSEMNVSTLELGDSALYLCASSLDRIYEQYFGPGTRLTVT.

In this sample, this clonotype turned up many times. The chain joins TRBV7-3 to TRBJ2-1; possible D gene TRBD1, 6 bases. The germline gives CDR1 SGHTA, CDR2 FQGTGA. The V gene lost 5 bases and the J gene lost 7 bases, with 15 bases spanning the gap. This CDR3 is built from 14 residues. The CDR3, as DNA: TGTGCCAGCAGCCCGTCCCAGGGGCAGAATGAGCAGTTCTTC. Protein: CASSPSQGQNEQFF.

This clonotype was counted many times. The J gene is TRBJ2-1, the V gene TRBV6-5, with 8 bases lining up with TRBD1. With 5 bases clipped from V and 4 bases from J, the junction kept 7 bases outside the gene matches. The CDR3 extends over 15 amino acids. Germline loops: CDR1 MNHEY, CDR2 SVGAGI. The CDR3 reads CASSLRQGQYNEQFF. CDR3 nucleotides: TGTGCCAGCAGTCTTCGACAGGGGCAGTACAATGAGCAGTTCTTC.

V is TRBV5-1 and J is TRBJ2-5, with 10 bases lining up with TRBD1. Per the germline V gene, CDR1 is SGHRS and CDR2 is YFSETQ. This CDR3 has 17 amino acids. Losses at the gene ends were 2 bases for V and 5 bases for J; bases not matched to a gene: 12. CDR3 DNA: TGCGCCAGCAGCTTCCTCCCCGGGACAGGGGTTTTGGAGACCCAGTACTTC. This codes for CASSFLPGTGVLETQYF.

The chain uses TRBV7-2 and TRBJ2-5; 7 bases agree with TRBD1. The CDR3 runs to 14 residues. V was clipped by 5 bases and J by 4 bases; unmatched bases: 7. Germline CDR1 reads SGHTA; CDR2 reads FQGNSA. The CDR3 region is CASSRRDSGETQYF. The CDR3 region has the DNA TGTGCCAGCAGCCGCCGGGACAGCGGAGAGACCCAGTACTTC. Together with reference TRBV7-2 and TRBJ2-5, the CDR3 gives the full variable domain: GAGVSQSPSNKVTEKGKDVELRCDPISGHTALYWYRQSLGQGLEFLIYFQGNSAPDKSGLPSDRFSAERTGGSVSTLTIQRTQQEDSAVYLCASSRRDSGETQYFGPGTRLLVL.

This clonotype has a handful of counts. V gene TRBV7-9 combines with J gene TRBJ1-1; maybe TRBD1 (6 bases). This CDR3 spans 15 amino acids. The germline CDR1 and CDR2 sequences are SEHNR and FQNEAQ (reference sequence). V gave up 6 bases and J gave up 0 bases, with 14 bases separating them. The CDR3, as DNA: TGTGCCAGCAGGGATCAGGACAGAATGAACACTGAAGCTTTCTTT. It codes for CASRDQDRMNTEAFF.

The sample holds a few counts of this clonotype. The chain combines TRBV18 with TRBJ2-7; D not certain. CDR3 length: 12 amino acids. Trimming cost V 3 bases and J 7 bases, with 10 bases left between them. Germline assignment: CDR1 KGHSH and CDR2 LQKENI. Here the CDR3 DNA reads TGTGCCAGCTCACCCCGGGCCTTGGAGCAGTACTTC. Protein sequence: CASSPRALEQYF.

The rearrangement links TRBV6-5 to TRBJ2-1; TRBD1 matches 7 bases. Germline V gene sequence: CDR1 MNHEY, CDR2 SVGAGI. Trimming removed 0 bases from V and 5 bases from J; junction bases left unmatched: 1. CDR3 size: 14 residues. The CDR3 bases are TGTGCCAGCAGTTACTCTACAGGGGACAATGAGCAGTTCTTC. It translates to CASSYSTGDNEQFF.

The rearrangement links TRBV4-3 to TRBJ2-2; D unclear. Trimming stripped 1 base from V and 5 bases from J, with 8 bases between. There are 14 residues in the CDR3. CDR1 is LGHNA and CDR2 is YSLEER in the germline V gene. CDR3 amino acids: CASSQARLTGELFF. The CDR3 DNA follows: TGCGCCAGCAGCCAAGCCCGGCTAACCGGGGAGCTGTTTTTT.

This clonotype was seen only a few times. The chain uses TRBV19 and TRBJ2-1; the match to TRBD2 covers 10 bases. V trimming: 5 bases; J trimming: 7 bases; junction bases outside the gene matches: 14. CDR1 and CDR2 (germline): LNHDA, SQIVND (reference sequence). This CDR3 has 17 amino acids. The CDR3 is CASSARTGTSVKNEQFF. In DNA, the CDR3 is TGTGCCAGTAGTGCCCGAACCGGGACTAGCGTGAAGAATGAGCAGTTCTTC.

This clonotype was observed at least ten times. V and J are TRBV4-2 and TRBJ2-1, with 14 bases lining up with TRBD2. V shed 1 base, J shed 6 bases, and the junction held 5 bases outside the gene matches. This CDR3 is built from 17 residues. CDR1 is LGHNA, CDR2 YNFKEQ, per germline. The CDR3 bases are TGTGCCAGCAGCCAAGTCGGACTAGCGGGAGGTGGCAATGAGCAGTTCTTC. This encodes CASSQVGLAGGGNEQFF.

The chain recombines TRBV7-2 with TRBJ1-3; 7 nucleotides agree with TRBD1. Trimming cost V 2 bases and J 5 bases; bases outside gene matches: 3. Germline-derived CDR1 and CDR2 are SGHTA and FQGNSA. There are 14 residues in the CDR3. The CDR3 sequence: CASSLMTGRNTIYF. The CDR3 DNA reads TGTGCCAGCAGCTTAATGACAGGGCGAAACACCATATATTTT.

As to this clonotype: A much larger clone is a single base away; this may be a read error. V is TRBV12-3 or TRBV12-4 and J is TRBJ2-7; D is unresolved. CDR3 length: 12 amino acids. CDR3 loop: CASSDAGYEEYF. The CDR3 nucleotides are TGTGCCAGCAGTGATGCAGGCTACGAGGAGTACTTC.

The J gene is TRBJ2-5, the V gene TRBV29-1, with D hard to call. CDR1 SQVTM and CDR2 ANQGSEA come from the germline V gene. Trimming took off 5 bases at V and 2 bases at J, with 12 bases between the two ends. This CDR3 spans 13 amino acids. The CDR3 coding sequence is TGCAGCGTTTATTATAGTCTACAAGAGACCCAGTACTTC. Its protein product is CSVYYSLQETQYF.

This clonotype was seen a few times. This rearrangement joins TRBV11-3 to TRBJ2-1; 9 bases fit TRBD1. V lost 1 base and J lost 3; bases outside the gene matches: 4. The germline gives CDR1 SGHNT, CDR2 YENEEA. This CDR3 contains 16 residues. Written as DNA, the CDR3 is TGTGCCAGCAGCTTAGGCGGGACAGGGTTCTACAATGAGCAGTTCTTC. Encoded protein: CASSLGGTGFYNEQFF.

As to this clonotype: This clone may be a read error of a much larger clone one base away. The rearrangement links TRBV27 to TRBJ2-1; 7 bases line up with TRBD2. This CDR3 is 14 amino acids long. Germline assignment: CDR1 MNHEY and CDR2 SMNVEV (reference sequence). CDR3: CASILSPLAVEQFF. CDR3 coding DNA: TGTGCCAGCATTTTATCGCCTCTAGCGGTTGAGCAGTTCTTC.

This clonotype was recorded at least ten times. The chain is built from TRBV29-1 and TRBJ2-7; 7 bases agree with TRBD1. The length of the CDR3 is 11 residues. V lost 6 bases, J lost 2 bases, and 1 base stayed unmatched. In germline, CDR1 is SQVTM, CDR2 ANQGSEA. The CDR3 coding sequence is TGCAGCGTGGGGACAGCCTACGAGCAGTACTTC. This encodes CSVGTAYEQYF.

V gene TRBV28 combines with J gene TRBJ1-1; D ambiguous. CDR1 is MDHEN and CDR2 is SYDVKM in the germline V gene. Trimming took off 5 bases at V and 4 bases at J, with 14 bases between the two ends. The CDR3 runs 14 residues. The CDR3, as DNA: TGTGCCAGCAGTGGATCGCCGGCACTCACTGAAGCTTTCTTT. Its protein product is CASSGSPALTEAFF.

V gene TRBV6-1 combines with J gene TRBJ2-2, with D hard to call. The CDR3 is 14 residues long. Germline V gene lookup returns CDR1 MNHNS and CDR2 SASEGT. Between the trimmed V and J ends, which lost 7 bases and 4 bases, there was a span of 13 bases. The DNA of the CDR3 is TGTGCCAGCACCTCAGGCGCGTTCACCGGGGAGCTGTTTTTT. Protein sequence: CASTSGAFTGELFF.

This clonotype has just a few counts. The gene calls are TRBV9 and TRBJ2-1, with D hard to call. V was pared by 0 bases and J by 6 bases, with 10 bases between. The CDR3 spans 14 residues. Germline V gene lookup returns CDR1 SGDLS and CDR2 YYNGEE. CDR3 bases: TGTGCCAGCAGCGTAGATCGAAGGAGCAATGAGCAGTTCTTC. Translated: CASSVDRRSNEQFF.

The chain has TRBV14 and TRBJ1-1; D unclear. The CDR3 covers 12 residues. Trimming took 3 bases from V and 5 from J, leaving 7 bases between them. Germline CDR1 is SGHDN and CDR2 is FVKESK. CDR3 loop: CASSQRRTEAFF. The CDR3 DNA reads TGTGCCAGCAGCCAGAGACGTACTGAAGCTTTCTTT.

This clonotype appeared a few times. J is TRBJ2-1 and V is TRBV20-1; D possibly matches TRBD1 or TRBD2 (5 bases each). The CDR3 has 17 residues. Deletions cut 0 bases from V and 8 bases from J, with 23 bases between. The V gene's germline CDR1 is DFQATT and CDR2 SNEGSKA (reference sequence). CDR3 sequence: CSARDRRSGRPVHEQFF. The CDR3 DNA is TGCAGTGCTAGAGATCGCAGGTCGGGACGCCCGGTCCATGAGCAGTTCTTC.